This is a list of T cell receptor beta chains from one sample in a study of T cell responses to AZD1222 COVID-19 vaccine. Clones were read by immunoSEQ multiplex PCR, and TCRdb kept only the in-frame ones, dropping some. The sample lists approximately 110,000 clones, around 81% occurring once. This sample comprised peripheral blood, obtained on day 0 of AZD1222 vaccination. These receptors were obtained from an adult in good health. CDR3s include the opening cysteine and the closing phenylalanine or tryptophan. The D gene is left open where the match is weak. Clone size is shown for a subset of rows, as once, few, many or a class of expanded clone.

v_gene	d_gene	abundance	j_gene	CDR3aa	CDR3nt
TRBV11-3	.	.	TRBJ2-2	CASSLETGELFF	TGTGCCAGCAGCTTGGAAACCGGGGAGCTGTTTTTT
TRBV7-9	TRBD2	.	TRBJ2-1	CASSLETSGVSGEQFF	TGTGCCAGCAGCTTAGAGACTAGCGGGGTGTCTGGTGAGCAGTTCTTC
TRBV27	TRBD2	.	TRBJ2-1	CASSLRRLAGFGSSYNEQFF	TGTGCCAGCAGTTTAAGGAGACTAGCGGGTTTTGGGAGCTCCTACAATGAGCAGTTCTTC
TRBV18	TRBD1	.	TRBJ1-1	CASSPTGGNREAFF	TGTGCCAGCTCACCAACAGGGGGCAATCGAGAAGCTTTCTTT
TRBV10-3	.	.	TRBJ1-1	CAIRRQAENTEAFF	TGTGCCATCAGACGACAGGCGGAGAACACTGAAGCTTTCTTT
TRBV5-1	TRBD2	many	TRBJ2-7	CASSFGGYEQYF	TGCGCCAGCAGCTTCGGGGGGTACGAGCAGTACTTC
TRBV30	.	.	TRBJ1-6	CAWRPLSSYNSPLHF	TGTGCCTGGAGACCCCTTAGCTCCTATAATTCACCCCTCCACTTT
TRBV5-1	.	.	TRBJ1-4	CASSLAADSPNEKLFF	TGCGCCAGCAGCTTGGCGGCGGACAGCCCTAATGAAAAACTGTTTTTT
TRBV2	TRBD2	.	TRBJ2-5	CASLLAGAQETQYF	TGTGCCAGCCTTCTCGCGGGAGCCCAAGAGACCCAGTACTTC
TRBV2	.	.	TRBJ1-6	CASSTGLNSPLHF	TGTGCCAGCAGCACAGGGTTGAATTCACCCCTCCACTTT
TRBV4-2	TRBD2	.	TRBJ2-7	CASSQVAGGPLYEQYF	TGTGCCAGCAGCCAGGTAGCGGGGGGGCCACTATACGAGCAGTACTTC
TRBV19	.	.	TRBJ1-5	CASSYGNQPQHF	TGTGCCAGTAGTTACGGAAATCAGCCCCAGCATTTT
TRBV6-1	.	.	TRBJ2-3	CASSDAGSGTDTQYF	TGTGCCAGCAGTGACGCGGGGAGTGGGACAGATACGCAGTATTTT
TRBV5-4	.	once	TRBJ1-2	CASSLYSFIPTYGYTF	TGTGCCAGCAGCTTGTATTCCTTCATCCCGACCTATGGCTACACCTTC
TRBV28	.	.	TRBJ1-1	CASSAGLENTEAFF	TGTGCCAGCAGTGCGGGTCTCGAGAACACTGAAGCTTTCTTT
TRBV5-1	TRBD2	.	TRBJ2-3	CASSSGTSGSSTDTQYF	TGCGCCAGCAGCTCCGGGACTAGCGGCTCTAGCACAGATACGCAGTATTTT
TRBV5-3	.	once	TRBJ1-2	CARSQEGRNGYTF	TGTGCCAGAAGCCAGGAGGGGAGAAATGGCTACACCTTC
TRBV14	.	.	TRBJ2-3	CASSQRATDTQYF	TGTGCCAGCAGCCAGCGAGCGACCGATACGCAGTATTTT
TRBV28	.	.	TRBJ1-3	CASSSSPANTIYF	TGTGCCAGCAGTTCGTCGCCGGCAAACACCATATATTTT
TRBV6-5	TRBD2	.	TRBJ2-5	CASRAREGGRETQYF	TGTGCCAGCAGGGCCCGGGAGGGGGGAAGAGAAACCCAGTACTTC
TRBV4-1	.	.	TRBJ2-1	CASSLPRADNEQFF	TGCGCCAGCAGCCTCCCAAGGGCTGATAATGAGCAGTTCTTC
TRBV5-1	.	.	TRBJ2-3	CASSFGGAGRGFTDTQYF	TGCGCCAGCAGCTTTGGCGGTGCGGGCAGGGGATTCACAGATACGCAGTATTTT
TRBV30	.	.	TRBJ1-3	CAWSGDRIGNTIYF	TGTGCCTGGAGCGGCGATCGGATCGGAAACACCATATATTTT
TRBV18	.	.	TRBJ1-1	CASSPRETGNTEAFF	TGTGCCAGCTCACCTAGAGAAACAGGGAACACTGAAGCTTTCTTT
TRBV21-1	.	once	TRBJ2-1	CASIVWTGDSYNEQFF	TGTGCCAGCATCGTCTGGACAGGGGACTCCTACAATGAGCAGTTCTTC
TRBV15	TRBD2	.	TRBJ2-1	CATSRAGAGPPLEQFF	TGTGCCACCAGCAGAGCCGGAGCGGGGCCCCCATTAGAGCAGTTCTTC
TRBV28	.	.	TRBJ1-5	CASGGNQPQHF	TGTGCCAGCGGGGGGAATCAGCCCCAGCATTTT
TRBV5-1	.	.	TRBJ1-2	CASSETGLGVGGYTF	TGCGCCAGCAGCGAAACAGGGCTCGGGGTGGGCGGCTACACCTTC
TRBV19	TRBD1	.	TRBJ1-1	CASSTSQGTTEAFF	TGTGCCAGTAGTACCTCACAGGGGACCACTGAAGCTTTCTTT
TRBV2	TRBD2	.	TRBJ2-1	CARRASGSSYNEQFF	TGTGCCAGACGGGCTAGCGGAAGCTCCTACAATGAGCAGTTCTTC
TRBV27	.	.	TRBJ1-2	CASSWTAGGYYGYTF	TGTGCCAGCAGTTGGACCGCTGGGGGGTACTATGGCTACACCTTC
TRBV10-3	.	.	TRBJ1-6	CAISDTGGNNSPLHF	TGTGCCATCAGTGATACGGGGGGGAATAATTCACCCCTCCACTTT
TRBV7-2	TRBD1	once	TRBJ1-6	CASSLADRERPLHF	TGTGCCAGCAGCTTAGCTGACAGGGAGCGTCCCCTCCACTTT
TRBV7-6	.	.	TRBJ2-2	CASSLYAGDTGELFF	TGTGCCAGCAGCTTATATGCTGGGGACACCGGGGAGCTGTTTTTT
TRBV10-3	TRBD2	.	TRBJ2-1	CAISEAGEGRNEQFF	TGTGCCATCAGTGAGGCTGGGGAGGGCCGTAATGAGCAGTTCTTC
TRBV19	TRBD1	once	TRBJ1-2	CASSKDRGTIYGYTF	TGTGCCAGTAGTAAAGACAGGGGCACTATCTATGGCTACACCTTC
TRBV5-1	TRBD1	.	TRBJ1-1	CASSPYVGDSMAEAFF	TGCGCCAGCAGCCCTTACGTCGGGGACAGTATGGCTGAAGCTTTCTTT
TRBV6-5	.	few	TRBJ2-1	CASSYSSPFQGQFF	TGTGCCAGCAGTTACTCGAGTCCTTTCCAGGGGCAGTTCTTC
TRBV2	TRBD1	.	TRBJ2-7	CASSEETGGFYEQYF	TGTGCCAGCAGTGAGGAGACAGGGGGCTTCTACGAGCAGTACTTC
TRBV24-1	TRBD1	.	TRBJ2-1	CATSDYDPGQGAFNEQFF	TGTGCCACCAGTGATTACGACCCGGGACAGGGGGCGTTTAATGAGCAGTTCTTC
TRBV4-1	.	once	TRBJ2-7	CASSQGFGLNSYEQYF	TGCGCCAGCAGCCAAGGATTTGGGCTCAACTCCTACGAGCAGTACTTC
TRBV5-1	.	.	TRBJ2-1	CASRGFSYNEQFF	TGCGCCAGCAGGGGGTTCTCCTACAATGAGCAGTTCTTC
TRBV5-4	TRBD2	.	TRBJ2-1	CASSRSGSSYNEQFF	TGTGCCAGCAGCCGTAGCGGGAGCTCCTACAATGAGCAGTTCTTC
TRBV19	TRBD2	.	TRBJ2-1	CASSTSGMINEQFF	TGTGCCAGTAGTACTAGCGGGATGATCAATGAGCAGTTCTTC
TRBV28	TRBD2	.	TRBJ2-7	CASSGGTYEQYF	TGTGCCAGTTCGGGGGGAACCTACGAGCAGTACTTC
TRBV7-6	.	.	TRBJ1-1	CASSFDSPQSLTHTEAFF	TGTGCCAGCAGCTTTGACAGTCCACAGTCCCTCACCCACACTGAAGCTTTCTTT
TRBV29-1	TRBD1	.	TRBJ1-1	CSVVQGQSGTEAFF	TGCAGCGTCGTCCAGGGACAGTCAGGCACTGAAGCTTTCTTT
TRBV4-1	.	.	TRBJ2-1	CASSQARAGAYNEQFF	TGCGCCAGCAGCCAAGCCAGGGCGGGGGCTTACAATGAGCAGTTCTTC
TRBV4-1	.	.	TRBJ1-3	CASSQEATGSSGNTIYF	TGCGCCAGCAGCCAAGAAGCGACAGGCTCCTCTGGAAACACCATATATTTT